Shown below are 16 T cell receptor beta chains from a single sample sequenced in a study of blood T cell repertoires in COVID-19. Produced via immunoSEQ multiplex PCR; TCRdb's table is partial and in-frame only. The table includes about 320,000 clones, 85% to 90% detected once. Input material: PBMCs or T cells enriched from blood (not recorded which). The receptors stem from a woman aged 18-29 years who had recovered from COVID-19.

The V gene is TRBV10-2, the J gene TRBJ2-7, with D uncertain. This CDR3 region has 15 residues. V dropped 0 bases and J dropped 7 bases, with 16 bases sitting between them. Germline V lookup: CDR1 WSHSY, CDR2 SAAADI. The CDR3 protein is CASSESTQMRGEQYF. CDR3 sequence (DNA): TGCGCCAGCAGTGAGTCGACTCAGATGCGTGGAGAGCAGTACTTC.

This chain uses TRBV5-4 with TRBJ2-1, with TRBD2 matching over 12 bases. The CDR3 sequence is 13 residues long. CDR1 is SGHNT and CDR2 is YYREEE in the germline V gene (reference sequence). The V segment lost 1 base and the J segment 15 bases; nucleotides outside the gene matches: 5. CDR3 sequence: CASSLPTSGRRFF. The CDR3 coding sequence is TGTGCCAGCAGCTTGCCCACTAGCGGGAGGAGGTTCTTC.

The V call is TRBV29-1, the J call TRBJ2-2; D call uncertain. The CDR3 consists of 12 residues. Germline V gives CDR1 SQVTM, CDR2 ANQGSEA. Between the trimmed V and J ends, which lost 3 bases and 1 base, there was a span of 3 bases. In DNA form, the CDR3 reads TGCAGCGTTGACAGGAACACCGGGGAGCTGTTTTTT. Protein sequence: CSVDRNTGELFF.

This clone was recorded only once. V is TRBV19 and J is TRBJ2-3; 9 bases align to TRBD1. The CDR3 has 14 amino acids. With 6 bases clipped from V and 2 bases from J, the junction kept 3 bases outside the gene matches. Germline CDR1 reads LNHDA; CDR2 reads SQIVND (reference sequence). CDR3 nucleotide sequence: TGTGCCAGTAGGGACAGGGGAGACACAGATACGCAGTATTTT. This encodes CASRDRGDTDTQYF.

The rearrangement links TRBV5-1 to TRBJ1-3, with TRBD1 identical over 8 bases. Germline loops: CDR1 SGHRS, CDR2 YFSETQ. Trimming removed 3 bases from V and 1 base from J; junction bases left unmatched: 15. The CDR3 extends over 19 amino acids. The CDR3 DNA is TGCGCCAGCAGCTACCTAGGACCAAGGACAGGGCAATCTGGAAACACCATATATTTT. As protein: CASSYLGPRTGQSGNTIYF.

The chain has TRBV7-6 and TRBJ2-3; perhaps TRBD1 as D (5 bases). The V end lost 1 base, the J end lost 2 bases, and 10 bases lay between the germline ends. CDR3 length equals 15 residues. The germline V gene encodes CDR1 SGHVS and CDR2 FNYEAQ. The chain's CDR3 is CASSLGAGYTDTQYF. CDR3 coding DNA: TGTGCCAGCAGCTTAGGCGCAGGGTACACAGATACGCAGTATTTT.

The chain has TRBV5-6 and TRBJ1-2, with unresolved D. The CDR3 runs to 11 residues. Germline lookup yields CDR1 SGHDT and CDR2 YYEEEE. With 2 bases removed from V and 8 bases from J, the gap between germline ends came to 7 bases. The DNA of the CDR3 is TGTGCCAGCAGCTTTGCCGGGGGCTACACCTTC. Its protein product is CASSFAGGYTF.

V is TRBV27 and J is TRBJ2-5, with 13 bases fitting TRBD2. Trimming at V came to 5 bases and at J to 1 base, leaving 13 bases not matched to a gene. The CDR3 has 19 residues. Per germline, CDR1 MNHEY and CDR2 SMNVEV (reference sequence). CDR3 DNA: TGTGCCAGCAGTCCCCTCCCCGGGACTAGCGGGGTATCCCAAGAGACCCAGTACTTC. Translating it yields CASSPLPGTSGVSQETQYF.

The chain combines TRBV27 with TRBJ2-7, with 8 bases identical to TRBD2. CDR3 length: 14 amino acids. J gave up 2 bases and V 6 bases, and 6 bases lay outside the gene matches. CDR1 is MNHEY, CDR2 SMNVEV, per germline (reference sequence). The CDR3: CASSILAGTYEQYF. For the CDR3, the DNA is TGTGCCAGCAGCATTTTAGCGGGGACCTACGAGCAGTACTTC.

The rearrangement links TRBV9 to TRBJ2-2; no clear D gene. Germline lookup yields CDR1 SGDLS and CDR2 YYNGEE. There are 17 residues in the CDR3. V was cut by 0 bases and J by 3 bases, with 15 bases left in between. The CDR3 region has the DNA TGTGCCAGCAGCGTAGTAAGCTGGCCCCGGGACACCGGGGAGCTGTTTTTT. Translated, it gives CASSVVSWPRDTGELFF.

V and J are TRBV7-2 and TRBJ2-1, with 10 bases lining up with TRBD2. This CDR3 has 19 residues. Per the germline V gene, CDR1 is SGHTA and CDR2 is FQGNSA. With 2 bases clipped from V and 0 bases from J, the junction kept 10 bases outside the gene matches. DNA of the CDR3: TGTGCCAGCAGCTTACGGACTAGCGGATCTTTGAGCTCCTACAATGAGCAGTTCTTC. Translated: CASSLRTSGSLSSYNEQFF. The variable domain in full, with the rest retrieved from reference TRBV7-2 and TRBJ2-1, is GAGVSQSPSNKVTEKGKDVELRCDPISGHTALYWYRQSLGQGLEFLIYFQGNSAPDKSGLPSDRFSAERTGGSVSTLTIQRTQQEDSAVYLCASSLRTSGSLSSYNEQFFGPGTRLTVL.

This chain connects TRBV5-1 to TRBJ1-6, with D uncertain. The CDR3 covers 15 residues. CDR1 is SGHRS, CDR2 YFSETQ, per germline. V lost 1 base and J lost 6, with 11 bases in between. CDR3 loop: CASSLLAGANSPLHF. DNA for the CDR3: TGCGCCAGCAGCTTGCTCGCAGGCGCTAATTCACCCCTCCACTTT.

The genes are TRBV5-6 and TRBJ2-5, with D perhaps matching TRBD1 (6 bases). V lost 0 bases, J lost 1 base, and 10 bases lay in between. This CDR3 region has 15 residues. Germline V gene data show CDR1 as SGHDT and CDR2 as YYEEEE. The CDR3 region has the DNA TGTGCCAGCAGCTTGGTTCAGGGGTTCCAAGAGACCCAGTACTTC. Its protein product is CASSLVQGFQETQYF.

This sequence joins TRBV5-1 and TRBJ1-4, with 8 nucleotides matching TRBD1. The V gene end was trimmed by 4 bases and the J gene end by 4 bases; junction bases not matched to a gene: 9. This CDR3 has 16 amino acids. Germline CDR1 reads SGHRS; CDR2 reads YFSETQ. CDR3 sequence reads: CASSIGQGAINEKLFF. The CDR3 DNA reads as TGCGCCAGCAGCATAGGACAGGGAGCAATTAATGAAAAACTGTTTTTT.

The chain joins TRBV10-1 to TRBJ2-3; 14 bases are a match to TRBD2. CDR3 length: 15 residues. With 8 bases clipped from V and 4 bases from J, the junction kept 5 bases outside the gene matches. Looked up from germline, CDR1 is WNHNN and CDR2 is SYGVQD (reference sequence). CDR3: CASHSTSGGADTQYF. CDR3 sequence (DNA): TGCGCCAGCCACTCGACTAGCGGGGGGGCAGATACGCAGTATTTT.

The genes are TRBV19 and TRBJ1-1, with 7 bases that match TRBD1. The germline V gene encodes CDR1 LNHDA and CDR2 SQIVND (reference sequence). The CDR3 runs 16 residues. Trimming took 5 bases from V and 0 from J; bases not matched to a gene: 9. CDR3 sequence: CASSPSSGTVNTEAFF. The CDR3 region has the DNA TGTGCCAGTAGTCCTTCCTCCGGGACAGTGAACACTGAAGCTTTCTTT.